Listed below are T cell receptor beta chains from one sample, sequenced in a study of cytomegalovirus exposure and HLA in healthy donors. Some clones are missing from TCRdb's copy, which holds only in-frame ones; the method was immunoSEQ multiplex PCR. Seen here are about 150,000 clones, approximately 65% observed once, and the top ten hold 5.5% to 7%. Sequencing was performed on PBMCs. These receptors all stem from a woman aged 55-70 years in good health and CMV-seronegative. CDR3s include the opening cysteine and the closing phenylalanine or tryptophan. Fields, in order: clone size, J gene, D gene, V gene, CDR3 protein, CDR3 DNA. A D gene is named only where the DNA matches it firmly. Rows give clone size only sometimes, using once, few, many, or a class for an expanded clone.

clone size: few; J gene: TRBJ1-3; D gene: .; V gene: TRBV6-6; CDR3 protein: CASSPPGGSGGNTIYF; CDR3 DNA: TGTGCCAGCAGTCCACCCGGGGGGTCGGGGGGAAACACCATATATTTT
clone size: .; J gene: TRBJ1-2; D gene: .; V gene: TRBV19; CDR3 protein: CASSSFGARDYGYTF; CDR3 DNA: TGTGCCAGTAGTAGTTTTGGGGCAAGGGACTATGGCTACACCTTC
clone size: few; J gene: TRBJ1-5; D gene: TRBD1; V gene: TRBV7-6; CDR3 protein: CASSQGVVGSNQPQHF; CDR3 DNA: TGTGCCAGCAGCCAGGGGGTGGTCGGAAGCAATCAGCCCCAGCATTTT
clone size: .; J gene: TRBJ2-7; D gene: TRBD1; V gene: TRBV7-2; CDR3 protein: CASSFGQGLYEQYF; CDR3 DNA: TGTGCCAGCAGCTTTGGACAGGGACTCTACGAGCAGTACTTC
clone size: .; J gene: TRBJ2-7; D gene: .; V gene: TRBV2; CDR3 protein: CASRLTGIYEQYF; CDR3 DNA: TGTGCCAGCAGACTCACAGGGATCTACGAGCAGTACTTC
clone size: .; J gene: TRBJ1-5; D gene: .; V gene: TRBV19; CDR3 protein: CASSIVGAYSNQPQHF; CDR3 DNA: TGTGCCAGTAGTATCGTGGGGGCGTATAGCAATCAGCCCCAGCATTTT
clone size: few; J gene: TRBJ2-7; D gene: .; V gene: TRBV4-2; CDR3 protein: CASSQELQKVYEQYF; CDR3 DNA: TGTGCCAGCAGCCAAGAGCTACAGAAAGTCTACGAGCAGTACTTC
clone size: .; J gene: TRBJ2-7; D gene: TRBD1; V gene: TRBV19; CDR3 protein: CATSRDRSYEQYF; CDR3 DNA: TGTGCCACCAGCAGGGACAGGAGTTACGAGCAGTACTTC
clone size: .; J gene: TRBJ2-5; D gene: .; V gene: TRBV5-4; CDR3 protein: CASSPGGSLRQETQYF; CDR3 DNA: TGTGCCAGCAGCCCTGGGGGGTCCTTGCGGCAAGAGACCCAGTACTTC
clone size: .; J gene: TRBJ2-5; D gene: TRBD1; V gene: TRBV29-1; CDR3 protein: CSVAGQVQETQYF; CDR3 DNA: TGCAGCGTTGCGGGACAGGTCCAAGAGACCCAGTACTTC
clone size: .; J gene: TRBJ2-2; D gene: TRBD2; V gene: TRBV27; CDR3 protein: CASSHLAGVGGELFF; CDR3 DNA: TGTGCCAGCAGTCACCTAGCGGGGGTGGGCGGGGAGCTGTTTTTT
clone size: .; J gene: TRBJ1-5; D gene: TRBD1; V gene: TRBV25-1; CDR3 protein: CASRGQGSNQPQHF; CDR3 DNA: TGTGCCAGCAGAGGACAGGGGAGCAATCAGCCCCAGCATTTT
clone size: .; J gene: TRBJ2-1; D gene: .; V gene: TRBV5-1; CDR3 protein: CASSLESGAVYEQFF; CDR3 DNA: TGCGCCAGCAGCTTGGAGTCAGGGGCCGTGTACGAGCAGTTCTTC
clone size: .; J gene: TRBJ2-7; D gene: TRBD1; V gene: TRBV7-2; CDR3 protein: CASSLAGQPIYEQYF; CDR3 DNA: TGTGCCAGCAGCTTAGCGGGACAGCCGATCTACGAGCAGTACTTC